This TCR beta chain was observed in a study of T cells in pancreatic ductal adenocarcinoma. General observations from the study: The resected cohort was biased toward the minority with early-stage disease. Unique clonotypes were roughly 7.2-fold more numerous in blood than in tumor. Tumor and blood clonality did not differ significantly, about 0.1 versus 0.07.

No neoadjuvant therapy was given to the selected pancreatic ductal adenocarcinoma patients before their surgery. Germline CDR1 SGHRS, CDR2 YFSETQ. With 7 bases removed from V and 5 bases from J, the gap between germline ends came to 19 bases. The length of the CDR3 is 14 residues. Libraries were prepared by immunoSEQ multiplex PCR; TCRdb keeps only in-frame clonotypes and omits some of them. This table holds some 16,000 clones, under 95% found once. Details on this clone: Its target is unknown.

The clonotype comes from a human donor with pancreatic ductal adenocarcinoma. Sequencing used PBMCs. J is TRBJ2-7 and V is TRBV5-1, with D possibly being TRBD2 (7 bases). CDR3 protein: CASPKGGASNEQYF. CDR3 nucleotides: TGCGCCAGCCCCAAGGGGGGGGCAAGCAACGAGCAGTACTTC.